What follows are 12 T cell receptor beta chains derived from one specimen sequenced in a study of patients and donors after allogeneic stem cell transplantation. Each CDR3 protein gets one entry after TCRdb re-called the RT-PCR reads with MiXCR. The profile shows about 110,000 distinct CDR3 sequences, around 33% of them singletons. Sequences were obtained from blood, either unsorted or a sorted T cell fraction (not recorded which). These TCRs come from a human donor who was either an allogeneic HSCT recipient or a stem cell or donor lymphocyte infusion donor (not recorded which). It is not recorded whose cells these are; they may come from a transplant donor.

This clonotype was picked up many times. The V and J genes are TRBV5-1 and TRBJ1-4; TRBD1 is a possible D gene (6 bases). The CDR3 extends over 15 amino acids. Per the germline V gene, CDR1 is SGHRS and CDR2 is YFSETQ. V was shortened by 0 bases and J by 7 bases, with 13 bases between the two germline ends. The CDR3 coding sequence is TGCGCCAGCAGCTTGGTCGGGGGGCCGGTTGAAAAACTGTTTTTT. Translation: CASSLVGGPVEKLFF.

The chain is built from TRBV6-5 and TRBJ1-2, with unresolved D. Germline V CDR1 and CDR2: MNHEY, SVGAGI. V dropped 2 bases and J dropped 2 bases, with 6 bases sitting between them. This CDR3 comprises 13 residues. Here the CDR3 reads CASSYGFNYGYTF. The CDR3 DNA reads TGTGCCAGCAGTTACGGATTCAACTATGGCTACACCTTC.

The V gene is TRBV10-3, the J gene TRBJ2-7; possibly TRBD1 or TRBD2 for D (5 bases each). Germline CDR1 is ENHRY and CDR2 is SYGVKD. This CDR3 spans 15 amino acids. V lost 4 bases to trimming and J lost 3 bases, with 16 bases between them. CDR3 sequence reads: CAISAWDLGRYEQYF. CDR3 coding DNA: TGTGCCATCAGTGCCTGGGACCTAGGACGCTACGAGCAGTACTTC.

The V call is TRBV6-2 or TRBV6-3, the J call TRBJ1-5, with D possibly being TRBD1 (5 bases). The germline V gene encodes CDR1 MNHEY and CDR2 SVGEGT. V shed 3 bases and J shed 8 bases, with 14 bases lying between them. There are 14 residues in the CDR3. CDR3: CASSYHQGGEPQHF. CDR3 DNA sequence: TGTGCCAGCAGTTATCACCAGGGAGGGGAGCCCCAGCATTTT.

The CDR3 region is CASSLSGTNYNEQFF. CDR3 DNA sequence: TGTGCCAGCAGCTTGAGTGGGACTAATTACAATGAGCAGTTCTTC. The chain links TRBV7-2 to TRBJ2-1, with 7 bases aligning to TRBD2. CDR3 length: 15 amino acids. V lost 3 bases to trimming and J lost 4 bases; unmatched junction nucleotides: 6. Germline V gene lookup returns CDR1 SGHTA and CDR2 FQGNSA.

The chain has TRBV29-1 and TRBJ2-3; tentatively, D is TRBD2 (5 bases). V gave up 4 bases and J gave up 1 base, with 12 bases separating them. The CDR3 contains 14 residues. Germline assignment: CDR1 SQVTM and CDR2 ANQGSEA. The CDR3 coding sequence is TGCAGCGTTGGTGAGGGCCTCGGCACAGATACGCAGTATTTT. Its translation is CSVGEGLGTDTQYF.

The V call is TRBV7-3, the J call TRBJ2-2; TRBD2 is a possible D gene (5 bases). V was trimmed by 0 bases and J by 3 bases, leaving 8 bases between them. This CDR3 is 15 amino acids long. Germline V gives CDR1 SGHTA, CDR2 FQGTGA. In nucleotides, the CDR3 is TGTGCCAGCAGCTTAACTAGCGTCGACACCGGGGAGCTGTTTTTT. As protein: CASSLTSVDTGELFF.

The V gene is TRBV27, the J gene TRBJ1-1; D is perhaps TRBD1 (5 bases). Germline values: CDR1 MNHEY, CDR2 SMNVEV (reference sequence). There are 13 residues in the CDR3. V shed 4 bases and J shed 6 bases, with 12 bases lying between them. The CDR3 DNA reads TGTGCCAGCAGTTCATTGGGAGGGGCTGAAGCTTTCTTT. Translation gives CASSSLGGAEAFF.

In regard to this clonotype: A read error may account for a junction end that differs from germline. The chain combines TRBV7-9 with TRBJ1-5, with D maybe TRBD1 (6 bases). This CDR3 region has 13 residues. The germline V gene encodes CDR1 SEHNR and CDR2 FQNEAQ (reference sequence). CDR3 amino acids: CAGSLHRAQPQHF. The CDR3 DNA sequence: TGTGCCGGCAGCTTGCACAGGGCACAGCCCCAGCATTTT.

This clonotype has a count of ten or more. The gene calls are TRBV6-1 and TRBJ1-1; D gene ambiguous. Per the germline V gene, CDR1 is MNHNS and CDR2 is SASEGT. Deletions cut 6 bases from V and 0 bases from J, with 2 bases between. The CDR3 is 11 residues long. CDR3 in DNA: TGTGCCAGCAGACTGAACACTGAAGCTTTCTTT. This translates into CASRLNTEAFF.

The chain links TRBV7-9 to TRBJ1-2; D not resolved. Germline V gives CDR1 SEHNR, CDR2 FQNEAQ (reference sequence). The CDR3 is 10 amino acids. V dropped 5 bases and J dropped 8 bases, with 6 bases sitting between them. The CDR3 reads CASSNEGYTF. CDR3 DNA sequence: TGTGCCAGCAGCAACGAAGGCTACACCTTC.

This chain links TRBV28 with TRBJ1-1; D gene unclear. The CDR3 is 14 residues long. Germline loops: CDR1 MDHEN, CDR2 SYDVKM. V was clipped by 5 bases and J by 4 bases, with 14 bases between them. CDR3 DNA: TGTGCCAGCAGTGACCCGCCCGAGGGCACTGAAGCTTTCTTT. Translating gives CASSDPPEGTEAFF.